The 24 T cell receptor beta chains below were found in one sample sequenced in a study of blood T cell repertoires in COVID-19 (dated by TCRdb to the early 2020s). Library preparation used the immunoSEQ multiplex PCR assay. TCRdb stores this immuneACCESS table with in-frame sequences only. Part of the clones is absent; in the studies checked, under half of the shortfall reflects unresolved V genes, and no reason is known for the rest. The sample contains about 280,000 clones, 85% of them found a single time. The ten most abundant clones make up roughly 2.7% of the sample. The sample taken for sequencing was PBMCs or T cells enriched from blood (not recorded which). These receptors originate from a woman in her 50s who had recovered from COVID-19.

The chain has TRBV15 and TRBJ2-7; the match to TRBD2 covers 7 bases. The V segment lost 0 bases and the J segment 0 bases; nucleotides outside the gene matches: 8. Germline V lookup: CDR1 LNHNV, CDR2 YYDKDF (reference sequence). The CDR3 loop spans 17 amino acids. The CDR3: CATSRDRGAGVSYEQYF. CDR3 DNA sequence: TGTGCCACCAGCAGAGATCGAGGGGCGGGGGTCTCCTACGAGCAGTACTTC.

The chain uses TRBV4-1 and TRBJ2-1; weak D call: TRBD1 (6 bases). The V end lost 3 bases, the J end lost 4 bases, and 19 bases lay between the germline ends. Germline values: CDR1 MGHRA, CDR2 YSYEKL. CDR3 length equals 17 residues. CDR3 residues: CASSQGKIAGAYNEQFF. CDR3 nucleotides: TGCGCCAGCAGCCAGGGTAAGATAGCAGGGGCGTACAATGAGCAGTTCTTC.

The rearrangement uses TRBV4-2 and TRBJ2-7; 9 positions agree with TRBD2. Germline V CDR1 and CDR2: LGHNA, YNFKEQ. V lost 0 bases and J lost 5; bases outside the gene matches: 5. The CDR3 is made up of 15 amino acids. The CDR3 DNA reads as TGTGCCAGCAGCCAAGAGGGCGGGAGGGCCGACGAGCAGTACTTC. This gives the protein CASSQEGGRADEQYF.

V gene TRBV5-4 combines with J gene TRBJ1-1; D gene uncertain. CDR1 is SGHNT and CDR2 is YYREEE in the germline V gene (reference sequence). V dropped 1 base and J dropped 0 bases, with 7 bases sitting between them. The length of the CDR3 is 14 residues. In DNA, the CDR3 is TGTGCCAGCAGCTTGCCAAGCATGAACACTGAAGCTTTCTTT. Translated, it gives CASSLPSMNTEAFF.

The chain recombines TRBV5-6 with TRBJ2-5; D not resolved. The V gene lost 2 bases and the J gene lost 1 base, with 6 bases spanning the gap. This CDR3 has 13 residues. Germline CDR1 reads SGHDT; CDR2 reads YYEEEE. In nucleotides, the CDR3 is TGTGCCAGCAGCTTACTGGTCCAAGAGACCCAGTACTTC. Translated: CASSLLVQETQYF.

V gene TRBV5-4 combines with J gene TRBJ2-7; tentatively, D is TRBD1 (6 bases). Germline values: CDR1 SGHNT, CDR2 YYREEE (reference sequence). The CDR3 loop spans 14 amino acids. Trimming pared 5 bases from V and 0 bases from J, leaving 12 bases between. The CDR3 loop reads CASSNRDNSYEQYF. CDR3 DNA: TGTGCCAGCAGTAACCGGGACAACTCCTACGAGCAGTACTTC.

The V and J genes are TRBV11-3 and TRBJ2-3, with 12 bases identical to TRBD1. CDR1 and CDR2 (germline): SGHNT, YENEEA. J lost 4 bases, V lost 5 bases, and 16 bases had no gene match. The CDR3 has 19 amino acids. The CDR3 loop is CASSVGTGGFGDAADTQYF. The CDR3 DNA follows: TGTGCCAGCAGCGTAGGGACAGGGGGCTTTGGAGATGCCGCAGATACGCAGTATTTT.

V is TRBV7-8 and J is TRBJ1-5, with D maybe TRBD1 (5 bases). V dropped 5 bases and J dropped 5 bases, with 16 bases sitting between them. Per the germline V gene, CDR1 is SGHVS and CDR2 is FQNEAQ. This CDR3 is built from 15 residues. CDR3 loop: CASSPPDRPDQPQHF. DNA for the CDR3: TGTGCCAGCAGCCCGCCAGACAGACCGGATCAGCCCCAGCATTTT.

This sequence joins TRBV7-6 and TRBJ1-3; unclear D gene. Per germline, CDR1 SGHVS and CDR2 FNYEAQ. The CDR3 is 14 residues long. V was shortened by 8 bases and J by 0 bases, with 11 bases between the two germline ends. DNA of the CDR3: TGTGCCAGCGGGGAGACTGGCTCTGGAAACACCATATATTTT. Its protein product is CASGETGSGNTIYF.

V usage is TRBV30 and J usage is TRBJ2-5, with 8 bases aligning to TRBD1. Germline V gene lookup returns CDR1 GTSNPN and CDR2 SVGIG (reference sequence). V lost 5 bases and J lost 1; bases outside the gene matches: 9. The CDR3 covers 15 residues. The CDR3 loop is CAWQPGQVIQETQYF. The CDR3 coding sequence is TGTGCCTGGCAGCCGGGACAGGTCATCCAAGAGACCCAGTACTTC. The variable domain in full, completed from reference TRBV30 and TRBJ2-5, reads SQTIHQWPATLVQPVGSPLSLECTVEGTSNPNLYWYRQAAGRGLQLLFYSVGIGQISSEVPQNLSASRPQDRQFILSSKKLLLSDSGFYLCAWQPGQVIQETQYFGPGTRLLVL.

The rearrangement joins TRBV3-1 (or the pseudogene TRBV3-2) to TRBJ2-1, with a weak D call TRBD2 (7 bases). Germline CDR1 is LGHDT and CDR2 is YNNKEL (reference sequence). V lost 4 bases and J 5 bases, leaving 15 bases between the germline ends. This CDR3 has 15 residues. The CDR3 DNA sequence: TGTGCCAGCAGCCGAACGGGGGGCCAGCACAATGAGCAGTTCTTC. This translates into CASSRTGGQHNEQFF.

The chain uses TRBV18 and TRBJ1-1, with D maybe TRBD1 (5 bases). Deletions cut 2 bases from V and 1 base from J, with 14 bases between. CDR1 and CDR2 (germline): KGHSH, LQKENI. The CDR3 extends over 16 amino acids. In DNA form, the CDR3 reads TGTGCCAGCTCACCATCAGGGAGGGCTCGGAACACTGAAGCTTTCTTT. Its translation: CASSPSGRARNTEAFF.

The chain is built from TRBV6-5 and TRBJ2-3; D is uncertain. Trimming took off 7 bases at V and 0 bases at J, with 8 bases between the two ends. Germline CDR1 MNHEY, CDR2 SVGAGI. The CDR3 is 13 residues long. CDR3 in amino acids: CASTVQSTDTQYF. The CDR3 nucleotides are TGTGCCAGCACTGTACAGAGCACAGATACGCAGTATTTT.

The chain uses TRBV30 and TRBJ1-1, with TRBD1 as a possible D gene (5 bases). V was clipped by 3 bases and J by 9 bases, with 11 bases between them. The CDR3 spans 11 residues. Germline CDR1 is GTSNPN and CDR2 is SVGIG (reference sequence). The CDR3: CAWRRQTKAFF. CDR3 bases: TGTGCCTGGAGAAGACAGACAAAAGCTTTCTTT.

This clone was seen a single time. The chain couples TRBV5-1 to TRBJ2-3, with a possible D match to TRBD1 (6 bases). This CDR3 spans 15 amino acids. V dropped 1 base and J dropped 3 bases, with 12 bases sitting between them. CDR1 SGHRS and CDR2 YFSETQ come from the germline V gene. CDR3 bases: TGCGCCAGCAGCTTGCAGGGCCAGGGGACAGATACGCAGTATTTT. It encodes CASSLQGQGTDTQYF.

The chain uses TRBV30 and TRBJ1-5, with unresolved D. V was pared by 3 bases and J by 7 bases, with 16 bases between. The germline V gene encodes CDR1 GTSNPN and CDR2 SVGIG (reference sequence). The CDR3 runs 14 residues. The CDR3: CAWRSKVSGQPQHF. CDR3 bases: TGTGCCTGGAGGAGCAAGGTCTCGGGGCAGCCCCAGCATTTT.

The J gene is TRBJ1-1, the V gene TRBV5-1; 7 nucleotides match TRBD1. This CDR3 is built from 13 residues. Trimming at V came to 2 bases and at J to 3 bases, leaving 1 base not matched to a gene. Germline-derived CDR1 and CDR2 are SGHRS and YFSETQ. The CDR3 is CASSFDRDTEAFF. Written as DNA, the CDR3 is TGCGCCAGCAGCTTCGACAGGGACACTGAAGCTTTCTTT.

The chain carries TRBV27 and TRBJ1-2; TRBD1 matches 12 bases. The CDR3 is 17 residues long. CDR1 is MNHEY, CDR2 SMNVEV, per germline (reference sequence). Losses at the gene ends were 2 bases for V and 7 bases for J; bases not matched to a gene: 11. CDR3 loop: CASSLRGTGGVVGGYTF. CDR3 nucleotides: TGTGCCAGCAGTTTAAGAGGGACAGGGGGCGTGGTAGGTGGCTACACCTTC.

The chain uses TRBV28 and TRBJ2-7, with 8 bases aligning to TRBD2. Germline assignment: CDR1 MDHEN and CDR2 SYDVKM. V was pared by 10 bases and J by 4 bases, with 21 bases of the junction left unmatched. The CDR3 runs 17 residues. The CDR3 nucleotides are TGTGCCACCTGGACCGCGGGGGGTTCTAAAAGGCGGTACGAGCAGTACTTC. It translates to CATWTAGGSKRRYEQYF.

The rearrangement links TRBV19 to TRBJ1-1; D may be TRBD1 (5 bases). Trimming took 3 bases from V and 7 from J, leaving 9 bases between them. Germline lookup yields CDR1 LNHDA and CDR2 SQIVND (reference sequence). CDR3 length: 12 amino acids. CDR3 residues: CASSIYDSEAFF. The CDR3, as DNA: TGTGCCAGTAGTATCTACGACAGTGAAGCTTTCTTT.

Only a few counts were recorded for this clone. The rearrangement links TRBV5-1 to TRBJ1-1; D is unclear. The CDR3 runs to 15 residues. Trimming cost V 3 bases and J 4 bases, with 16 bases left between them. CDR1 is SGHRS, CDR2 YFSETQ, per germline. DNA of the CDR3: TGCGCCAGCAGCTCAAGTCGGGGTTCCGGCACTGAAGCTTTCTTT. It codes for CASSSSRGSGTEAFF.

This clone is a singleton in its sample. V and J are TRBV7-8 and TRBJ2-1, with D possibly matching TRBD1 (5 bases). Per germline, CDR1 SGHVS and CDR2 FQNEAQ. The CDR3 is 15 residues long. Trimming removed 3 bases at V and 9 bases at J, with 18 bases between. The CDR3, as DNA: TGTGCCAGCAGCTTTTTTGTCAGGGTCTCAGGTGAGCAGTTCTTC. This sequence encodes CASSFFVRVSGEQFF.

The rearrangement joins TRBV30 to TRBJ1-6, with 10 bases fitting TRBD1. Germline CDR1 GTSNPN, CDR2 SVGIG (reference sequence). V lost 1 base and J lost 3; bases outside the gene matches: 9. This CDR3 has 18 residues. The CDR3 reads CAWSAFKGQGNYNSPLHF. The CDR3 DNA reads TGTGCCTGGAGTGCGTTCAAGGGACAGGGGAACTATAATTCACCCCTCCACTTT.

The gene calls are TRBV7-2 and TRBJ1-2, with D tentatively TRBD1 (5 bases). There are 11 residues in the CDR3. V was clipped by 8 bases and J by 6 bases, with 10 bases between them. Germline CDR1 reads SGHTA; CDR2 reads FQGNSA. The CDR3 protein is CASRRGDGYTF. Written as DNA, the CDR3 is TGTGCCAGCCGTAGGGGTGATGGCTACACCTTC. The entire variable domain, with the rest obtained from reference TRBV7-2 and TRBJ1-2, is as follows: GAGVSQSPSNKVTEKGKDVELRCDPISGHTALYWYRQSLGQGLEFLIYFQGNSAPDKSGLPSDRFSAERTGGSVSTLTIQRTQQEDSAVYLCASRRGDGYTFGSGTRLTVV.